This T cell receptor beta chain was found in a study of response to subunit inactivated influenza vaccine. From germline, CDR1 is SGHAT and CDR2 FQNNGV. The CDR3 consists of 15 residues. V lost 3 bases, J lost 3 bases, and 14 bases lay in between. MiXCR was run by TCRdb on the RT-PCR reads, yielding one entry per CDR3 protein. The sample lists hundreds of thousands of distinct CDR3 sequences; around 25% were seen once. The clonotype originates from a middle-aged man who received an inactivated influenza vaccine. The sample consisted of CD4+ T cells sorted from PBMCs, taken roughly 5 days after vaccination. This chain connects TRBV11-2 to TRBJ1-1; D ambiguous. For the CDR3, the DNA is TGTGCCAGCAGCTTCGGGTTCTTGTCATACACTGAAGCTTTCTTT. This gives the protein CASSFGFLSYTEAFF.